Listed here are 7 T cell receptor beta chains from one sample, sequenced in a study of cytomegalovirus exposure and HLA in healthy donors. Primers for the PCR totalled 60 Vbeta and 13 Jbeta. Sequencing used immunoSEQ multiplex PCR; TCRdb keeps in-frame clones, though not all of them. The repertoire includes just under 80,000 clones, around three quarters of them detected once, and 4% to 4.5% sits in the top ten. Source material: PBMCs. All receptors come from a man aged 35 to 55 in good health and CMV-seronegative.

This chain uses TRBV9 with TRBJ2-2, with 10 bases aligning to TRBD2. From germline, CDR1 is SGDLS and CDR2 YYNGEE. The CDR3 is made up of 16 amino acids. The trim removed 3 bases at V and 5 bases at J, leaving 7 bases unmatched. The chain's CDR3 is CASSDLAGVQTGELFF. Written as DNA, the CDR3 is TGTGCCAGCAGCGATCTAGCGGGAGTGCAAACCGGGGAGCTGTTTTTT. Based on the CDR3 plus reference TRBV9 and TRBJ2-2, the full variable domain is DSGVTQTPKHLITATGQRVTLRCSPRSGDLSVYWYQQSLDQGLQFLIQYYNGEERAKGNILERFSAQQFPDLHSELNLSSLELGDSALYFCASSDLAGVQTGELFFGEGSRLTVL.

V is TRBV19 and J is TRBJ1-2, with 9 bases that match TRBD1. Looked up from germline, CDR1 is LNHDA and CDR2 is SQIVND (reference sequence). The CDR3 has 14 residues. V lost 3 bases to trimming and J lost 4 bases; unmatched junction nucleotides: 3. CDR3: CASSILQGAYGYTF. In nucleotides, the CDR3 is TGTGCCAGTAGTATTTTACAGGGGGCCTATGGCTACACCTTC. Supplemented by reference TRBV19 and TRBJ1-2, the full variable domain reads DGGITQSPKYLFRKEGQNVTLSCEQNLNHDAMYWYRQDPGQGLRLIYYSQIVNDFQKGDIAEGYSVSREKKESFPLTVTSAQKNPTAFYLCASSILQGAYGYTFGSGTRLTVV.

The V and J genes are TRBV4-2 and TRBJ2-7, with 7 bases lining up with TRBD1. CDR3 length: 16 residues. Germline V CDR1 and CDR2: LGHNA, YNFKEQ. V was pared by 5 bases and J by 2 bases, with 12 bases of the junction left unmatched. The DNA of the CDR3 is TGTGCCAGCAGCACCGCCCCAGGGGGACCTCCCTACGAGCAGTACTTC. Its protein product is CASSTAPGGPPYEQYF.

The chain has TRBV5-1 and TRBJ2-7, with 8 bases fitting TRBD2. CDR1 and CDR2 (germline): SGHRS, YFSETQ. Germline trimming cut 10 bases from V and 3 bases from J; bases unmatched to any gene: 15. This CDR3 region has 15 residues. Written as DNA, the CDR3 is TGCGCCTGCAAATCGGGGGGGGACTCAGTCTACGAGCAGTACTTC. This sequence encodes CACKSGGDSVYEQYF.

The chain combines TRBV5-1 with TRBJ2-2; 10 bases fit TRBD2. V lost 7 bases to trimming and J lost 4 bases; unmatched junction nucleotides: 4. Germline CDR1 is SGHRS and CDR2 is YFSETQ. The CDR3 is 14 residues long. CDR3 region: CASLAGVSTGELFF. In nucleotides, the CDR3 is TGCGCCAGCCTAGCGGGAGTTAGCACCGGGGAGCTGTTTTTT. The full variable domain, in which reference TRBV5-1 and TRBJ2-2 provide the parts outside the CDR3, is KAGVTQTPRYLIKTRGQQVTLSCSPISGHRSVSWYQQTPGQGLQFLFEYFSETQRNKGNFPGRFSGRQFSNSRSEMNVSTLELGDSALYLCASLAGVSTGELFFGEGSRLTVL.

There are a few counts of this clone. The chain's CDR3 is CASSSGVLRGFF. CDR3 DNA: TGTGCCAGCAGTTCCGGGGTCCTCCGGGGGTTCTTC. This chain links TRBV28 with TRBJ2-1; tentatively, D is TRBD2 (5 bases). The germline V gene encodes CDR1 MDHEN and CDR2 SYDVKM. Trimming removed 4 bases from V and 15 bases from J, with 16 bases in between. The length of the CDR3 is 12 residues. Complete variable domain (other parts from reference TRBV28 and TRBJ2-1): DVKVTQSSRYLVKRTGEKVFLECVQDMDHENMFWYRQDPGLGLRLIYFSYDVKMKEKGDIPEGYSVSREKKERFSLILESASTNQTSMYLCASSSGVLRGFFGPGTRLTVL.

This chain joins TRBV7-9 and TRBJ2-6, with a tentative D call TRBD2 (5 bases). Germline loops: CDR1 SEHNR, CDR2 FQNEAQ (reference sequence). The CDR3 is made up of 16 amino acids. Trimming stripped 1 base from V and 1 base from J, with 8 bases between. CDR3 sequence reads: CASSLVSGSGANVLTF. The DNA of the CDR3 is TGTGCCAGCAGCTTAGTATCGGGGTCTGGGGCCAACGTCCTGACTTTC.